This entry features one T cell receptor beta chain sequence. The data were obtained in a study of blood T cell repertoires in COVID-19. Across the whole study: Sources were T cells, B-cell-depleted T cells, or PBMCs; the material itself was cDNA or gDNA.

The assay was immunoSEQ multiplex PCR, and TCRdb's table has in-frame clones only and misses some. Among 190,000 or so clones listed, about 81% were seen once. The Seattle patients joined while their infection was active and were tracked longitudinally afterward. The V end was cut by 0 bases, the J end by 7 bases, with 11 bases between. From germline, CDR1 is SGHDN and CDR2 FVKESK. CDR3 length equals 14 residues. The source material was peripheral blood. The clonotype originates from an elderly woman with COVID-19, enrolled during active disease. The chain has TRBV14 and TRBJ2-3; TRBD1 is a possible D gene (5 bases). The CDR3 spells CASSQEPRVHTQYF. In nucleotides, the CDR3 is TGTGCCAGCAGCCAAGAGCCCAGGGTACATACGCAGTATTTT.